The 22 T cell receptor beta chains below come from one sample, sequenced in a study of blood T cell repertoires in COVID-19. Some clones are missing from TCRdb's copy, which holds only in-frame ones; the method was immunoSEQ multiplex PCR. The data contain about 210,000 clones, approximately 87% of them singletons. Sequenced input: peripheral blood. The receptors were sampled from a man between 60 and 70 years old who had recovered from COVID-19.

The genes are TRBV20-1 and TRBJ2-3; the match to TRBD2 covers 9 bases. This CDR3 region has 16 residues. With V trimmed by 3 bases and J by 3 bases, 10 bases remained unmatched. Germline CDR1 and CDR2: DFQATT and SNEGSKA (reference sequence). The CDR3 loop is CSASTVRAGGTDTQYF. CDR3 coding DNA: TGCAGTGCTAGTACGGTTAGAGCGGGAGGTACAGATACGCAGTATTTT.

This clone was counted a few times. J is TRBJ1-4 and V is TRBV12-3 or TRBV12-4; no clear D gene. V was trimmed by 3 bases and J by 7 bases, leaving 9 bases between them. The CDR3 runs to 13 residues. The CDR3 nucleotides are TGTGCCAGCAGTTTGGCGGGGATTGAAAAACTGTTTTTT. Amino acids: CASSLAGIEKLFF.

The chain is built from TRBV7-2 and TRBJ1-1, with 9 bases identical to TRBD1. This CDR3 has 14 residues. In germline, CDR1 is SGHTA, CDR2 FQGNSA. J was trimmed by 1 base and V by 5 bases; bases with no gene match: 2. The CDR3: CASSLQGANTEAFF. For the CDR3, the DNA is TGTGCCAGCAGCCTACAGGGGGCGAACACTGAAGCTTTCTTT.

The gene calls are TRBV11-2 and TRBJ2-7; no definite D call. This CDR3 comprises 14 residues. Germline V lookup: CDR1 SGHAT, CDR2 FQNNGV. The V gene lost 1 base and the J gene lost 0 bases, with 7 bases spanning the gap. Written as DNA, the CDR3 is TGTGCCAGCAGCTTAGTCGCCGGCTCCTACGAGCAGTACTTC. Amino acids: CASSLVAGSYEQYF.

V is TRBV7-9 and J is TRBJ1-1; D gene uncertain. V was cut by 0 bases and J by 4 bases, with 9 bases left in between. CDR1 and CDR2 from the germline V gene are SEHNR and FQNEAQ (reference sequence). The CDR3 runs to 14 residues. The CDR3 region is CASSLAGAGTEAFF. CDR3 coding DNA: TGTGCCAGCAGCTTAGCGGGAGCGGGCACTGAAGCTTTCTTT.

The J gene is TRBJ1-2, the V gene TRBV2; D may be TRBD1 (6 bases). The germline V and J ends were trimmed by 6 bases and 4 bases, with 18 bases remaining between them. Germline CDR1 and CDR2: SNHLY and FYNNEI. The CDR3 totals 15 residues. CDR3 amino acids: CASRYRDNQAYGYTF. The CDR3 DNA reads TGTGCCAGCAGGTACCGGGACAACCAGGCCTATGGCTACACCTTC.

The V call is TRBV5-1, the J call TRBJ2-1; 8 bases line up with TRBD2. With 0 bases clipped from V and 9 bases from J, the junction kept 11 bases outside the gene matches. Germline lookup yields CDR1 SGHRS and CDR2 YFSETQ. The CDR3 has 16 residues. The CDR3 here is CASSLDAGLEALEQFF. The CDR3 nucleotides read TGCGCCAGCAGCTTGGATGCGGGACTAGAGGCGCTTGAGCAGTTCTTC. Full variable domain (rest looked up from reference TRBV5-1 and TRBJ2-1): KAGVTQTPRYLIKTRGQQVTLSCSPISGHRSVSWYQQTPGQGLQFLFEYFSETQRNKGNFPGRFSGRQFSNSRSEMNVSTLELGDSALYLCASSLDAGLEALEQFFGPGTRLTVL.

The chain has TRBV18 and TRBJ1-1; 7 nucleotides line up with TRBD1. The length of the CDR3 is 14 residues. V was clipped by 2 bases and J by 4 bases; unmatched bases: 4. The germline V gene encodes CDR1 KGHSH and CDR2 LQKENI. The CDR3 loop reads CASSPAQGRTEAFF. The CDR3 DNA reads TGTGCCAGCTCACCAGCACAGGGGCGCACTGAAGCTTTCTTT.

This clone was observed a handful of times. The chain employs TRBV4-1 and TRBJ1-2; the match to TRBD1 covers 7 bases. With 3 bases clipped from V and 4 bases from J, the junction kept 5 bases outside the gene matches. There are 14 residues in the CDR3. Germline CDR1 and CDR2: MGHRA and YSYEKL. In DNA form, the CDR3 reads TGCGCCAGCAGCCACCCGGGACAGACCTATGGCTACACCTTC. This codes for CASSHPGQTYGYTF.

The chain is built from TRBV19 and TRBJ1-4; D is unclear. V lost 10 bases and J 6 bases, leaving 15 bases between the germline ends. The CDR3 contains 13 residues. The germline V gene encodes CDR1 LNHDA and CDR2 SQIVND (reference sequence). The CDR3 reads CATKGWEDEKLFF. CDR3 in DNA: TGTGCCACTAAAGGGTGGGAGGATGAAAAACTGTTTTTT.

This clone was recorded once. CDR3 loop: CAIPGGLAGNTQYF. In DNA, the CDR3 is TGTGCCATCCCAGGGGGACTAGCGGGCAATACGCAGTATTTT. This chain uses TRBV19 with TRBJ2-3, with 12 bases matching TRBD2. Germline CDR1 reads LNHDA; CDR2 reads SQIVND (reference sequence). The CDR3 runs to 14 residues. V lost 10 bases and J lost 7; bases outside the gene matches: 9.

The rearrangement joins TRBV9 to TRBJ1-4; TRBD1 might be the D (6 bases). The germline V gene has CDR1 SGDLS and CDR2 YYNGEE. The ends were cut back, 3 bases at V and 11 bases at J, with 20 bases in the middle. This CDR3 has 15 residues. The CDR3 bases are TGTGCCAGCAGCGCGCCTTCGTCAGGGGTTGGGAAACTGTTTTTT. Translating gives CASSAPSSGVGKLFF.

This rearrangement joins TRBV27 to TRBJ1-1; possible D gene TRBD1, 5 bases. The germline gives CDR1 MNHEY, CDR2 SMNVEV (reference sequence). The CDR3 length is 14 residues. The V and J ends lost 4 bases and 6 bases respectively, with 15 bases between them. The DNA for the CDR3 is TGTGCCAGCAGTTGGAATGCCGGAGGGGCTGAAGCTTTCTTT. It is translated as CASSWNAGGAEAFF.

This chain links TRBV6-5 with TRBJ1-1; maybe TRBD1 (6 bases). The CDR3 length is 14 residues. V dropped 7 bases and J dropped 0 bases, with 12 bases sitting between them. Germline V CDR1 and CDR2: MNHEY, SVGAGI. The CDR3 region has the DNA TGTGCCAGCAAAAACGGACAGATGAACACTGAAGCTTTCTTT. It is translated as CASKNGQMNTEAFF.

The chain uses TRBV20-1 and TRBJ2-1; 8 bases are shared with TRBD2. Germline lookup yields CDR1 DFQATT and CDR2 SNEGSKA (reference sequence). J was trimmed by 9 bases and V by 2 bases; bases with no gene match: 0. The CDR3 extends over 11 amino acids. The CDR3 loop reads CSARLAGEQFF. CDR3 nucleotide sequence: TGCAGTGCTAGACTAGCGGGTGAGCAGTTCTTC.

The genes are TRBV2 and TRBJ2-1, with D perhaps matching TRBD2 (5 bases). Germline V gene lookup returns CDR1 SNHLY and CDR2 FYNNEI. V was trimmed by 7 bases and J by 0 bases, leaving 7 bases between them. CDR3 length equals 13 residues. DNA of the CDR3: TGTGCCAGCAAGCGGTACTCCTACAATGAGCAGTTCTTC. Its protein product is CASKRYSYNEQFF.

V usage is TRBV7-2 and J usage is TRBJ1-6, with 9 bases that match TRBD1. Germline V gives CDR1 SGHTA, CDR2 FQGNSA. The CDR3 length is 17 residues. The trim removed 4 bases at V and 10 bases at J, leaving 14 bases unmatched. The CDR3 region is CASSSDFQTGGGSPLHF. CDR3 DNA: TGTGCCAGCAGCTCGGACTTTCAAACAGGGGGCGGCTCACCCCTCCACTTT.

The J gene is TRBJ1-2, the V gene TRBV27; weak D call: TRBD1 (6 bases). The CDR3 runs 13 residues. From germline, CDR1 is MNHEY and CDR2 SMNVEV (reference sequence). Trimming shortened V by 3 bases and J by 4 bases, and 9 bases separated the two germline ends. The CDR3 coding sequence is TGTGCCAGCAGTTTCGGACAGTCCTATGGCTACACCTTC. This sequence encodes CASSFGQSYGYTF.

The V call is TRBV9, the J call TRBJ2-1; D might be TRBD2 (5 bases). V lost 4 bases and J lost 7, with 24 bases in between. This CDR3 is built from 17 residues. The germline V gene has CDR1 SGDLS and CDR2 YYNGEE. In DNA form, the CDR3 reads TGTGCCAGCAGCCCTCGACCTAGTTTAGGAGGAGCGAATGAGCAGTTCTTC. This encodes CASSPRPSLGGANEQFF.

The CDR3, as DNA: TGTGCCAGCTCATCCGACAGCCCCTCCTTTAATGAAAAACTGTTTTTT. Translated, it gives CASSSDSPSFNEKLFF. This chain uses TRBV18 with TRBJ1-4; D is possibly TRBD1 (5 bases). Germline lookup yields CDR1 KGHSH and CDR2 LQKENI. The CDR3 runs to 16 residues. The V gene lost 5 bases and the J gene lost 4 bases, with 17 bases spanning the gap.

This chain links TRBV6-4 with TRBJ2-3; unclear D gene. The V and J ends lost 2 bases and 2 bases respectively, with 8 bases between them. CDR3 size: 14 residues. The V gene's germline CDR1 is MRHNA and CDR2 SNTAGT. CDR3 region: CASSDAGYTDTQYF. The CDR3 nucleotides are TGTGCCAGCAGTGACGCAGGCTACACAGATACGCAGTATTTT.

The V and J genes are TRBV30 and TRBJ1-6; D is perhaps TRBD1 (5 bases). CDR1 GTSNPN and CDR2 SVGIG come from the germline V gene (reference sequence). The V end was cut by 1 base, the J end by 7 bases, with 11 bases between. The CDR3 has 14 amino acids. The CDR3 protein is CAWSGRQNNSPLHF. For the CDR3, the DNA is TGTGCCTGGAGTGGTAGACAGAACAATTCACCCCTCCACTTT.